This record looks at one T cell receptor beta chain sequence and its context. What it binds is not known. The CDR3 runs to 13 residues. The ends lost 4 bases at V and 4 bases at J; junction bases unmatched: 4. Germline V lookup: CDR1 SGHRS, CDR2 YFSETQ. These data originate in a study of cytomegalovirus exposure and HLA in healthy donors. Broader study findings: According to a subsequent analysis, TCR clusters identified in the first cohort showed a tendency to co-occur across the 120 validation repertoires.

Profiling relied on immunoSEQ multiplex PCR, and the TCRdb table lists in-frame clones only, not all of them. The table lists around 260,000 clones, 90% of them singletons. This rearrangement joins TRBV5-1 to TRBJ1-1; 7 nucleotides line up with TRBD1. What was sequenced was PBMCs. The source of this sequence is a young woman in good health and CMV-seronegative. The CDR3 loop is CASSPTGSTEAFF. CDR3 DNA: TGCGCCAGCAGCCCGACAGGGAGCACTGAAGCTTTCTTT.